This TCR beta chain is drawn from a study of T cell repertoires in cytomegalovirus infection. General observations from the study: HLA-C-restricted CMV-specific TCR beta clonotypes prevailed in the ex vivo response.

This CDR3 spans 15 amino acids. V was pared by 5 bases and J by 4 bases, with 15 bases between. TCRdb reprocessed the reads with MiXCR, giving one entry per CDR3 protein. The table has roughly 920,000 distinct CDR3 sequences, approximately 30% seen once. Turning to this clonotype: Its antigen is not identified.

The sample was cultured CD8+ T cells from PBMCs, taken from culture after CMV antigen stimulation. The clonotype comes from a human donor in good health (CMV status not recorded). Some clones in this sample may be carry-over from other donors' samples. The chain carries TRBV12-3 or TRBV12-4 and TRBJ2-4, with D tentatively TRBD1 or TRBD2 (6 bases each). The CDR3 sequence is CASSRRGAPKNIQYF. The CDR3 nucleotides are TGTGCCAGCAGTAGAAGGGGGGCCCCTAAAAACATTCAGTACTTC.